A selection of T cell receptor beta chains follows, all from one sample in a study of blood T cell repertoires in COVID-19. Profiling relied on immunoSEQ multiplex PCR, and the TCRdb table lists in-frame clones only, not all of them. Of some 210,000 clones listed, approximately 80% are singletons. Sequenced sample: PBMCs or T cells enriched from blood (not recorded which). The receptors here all came from a man aged 25-45 years with acute COVID-19. Both conserved end residues are part of each CDR3.

cdr3_aa: CATTSRGEETQYF; v_call: TRBV6-5; j_call: TRBJ2-5
cdr3_aa: CASSHGDSSGYNEQFF; v_call: TRBV3-1/TRBV3-2; j_call: TRBJ2-1
cdr3_aa: CASSLRTETGELFF; v_call: TRBV5-1; j_call: TRBJ2-2
cdr3_aa: CASSTPGTEAFF; v_call: TRBV11-2; j_call: TRBJ1-1
cdr3_aa: CASSSSGGFNEQFF; v_call: TRBV6-5; j_call: TRBJ2-1
cdr3_aa: CASSPTGFGNTIYF; v_call: TRBV6-5; j_call: TRBJ1-3
cdr3_aa: CASSELAGGQETQYF; v_call: TRBV10-1; j_call: TRBJ2-5
cdr3_aa: CASGRTGGDEKLFF; v_call: TRBV5-5; j_call: TRBJ1-4
cdr3_aa: CSVDLRAGQGAPKRGYTF; v_call: TRBV29-1; j_call: TRBJ1-2
cdr3_aa: CASSYTYNEQFF; v_call: TRBV11-2; j_call: TRBJ2-1
cdr3_aa: CASSPQSGGGNEQFF; v_call: TRBV7-6; j_call: TRBJ2-1
cdr3_aa: CASSLSVRAQYYGYTF; v_call: TRBV27; j_call: TRBJ1-2
cdr3_aa: CASSRRGNSPLHF; v_call: TRBV14; j_call: TRBJ1-6
cdr3_aa: CASSRGANEKLFF; v_call: TRBV27; j_call: TRBJ1-4
cdr3_aa: CASHGASGGNSYNEQFF; v_call: TRBV19; j_call: TRBJ2-1
cdr3_aa: CASSLQPGQGPSTEAFF; v_call: TRBV7-6; j_call: TRBJ1-1
cdr3_aa: CASMREGESNQPQHF; v_call: TRBV19; j_call: TRBJ1-5
cdr3_aa: CASSAQKQPQHF; v_call: TRBV19; j_call: TRBJ1-5
cdr3_aa: CASSFGLAGGPYTYEQYF; v_call: TRBV5-4; j_call: TRBJ2-7
cdr3_aa: CASSVGPGTQGNTIYF; v_call: TRBV9; j_call: TRBJ1-3
cdr3_aa: CAWDPGLAGETQYF; v_call: TRBV30; j_call: TRBJ2-5
cdr3_aa: CASSLQLAKNIQYF; v_call: TRBV11-2; j_call: TRBJ2-4
cdr3_aa: CASSPGGRNEQFF; v_call: TRBV7-9; j_call: TRBJ2-1
cdr3_aa: CAWSVMGADETQYF; v_call: TRBV30; j_call: TRBJ2-5
cdr3_aa: CASSTVPPYGYTF; v_call: TRBV11-2; j_call: TRBJ1-2
cdr3_aa: CASSPVETGPYEQYF; v_call: TRBV4-1; j_call: TRBJ2-7
cdr3_aa: CASSIVNSGVKEKLFF; v_call: TRBV19; j_call: TRBJ1-4
cdr3_aa: CASSPGTVSSPLHF; v_call: TRBV9; j_call: TRBJ1-6
cdr3_aa: CASSRRQPEAFF; v_call: TRBV12-3/TRBV12-4; j_call: TRBJ1-1
cdr3_aa: CASHPGPQHF; v_call: TRBV6-4; j_call: TRBJ1-5
cdr3_aa: CASSPTAGRLNSPLHF; v_call: TRBV5-1; j_call: TRBJ1-6
cdr3_aa: CASSQEGGSNSPLHF; v_call: TRBV3-1/TRBV3-2; j_call: TRBJ1-6
cdr3_aa: CAIRDREANTIYF; v_call: TRBV10-3; j_call: TRBJ1-3
cdr3_aa: CASSFSYEQYF; v_call: TRBV7-9; j_call: TRBJ2-7
cdr3_aa: CASSAYGSSTDTQYF; v_call: TRBV19; j_call: TRBJ2-3
cdr3_aa: CASSLPGQYNEQFF; v_call: TRBV3-1/TRBV3-2; j_call: TRBJ2-1
cdr3_aa: CASSQPGQVGANSPLHF; v_call: TRBV4-2; j_call: TRBJ1-6
cdr3_aa: CASSPTSGADNEQFF; v_call: TRBV5-4; j_call: TRBJ2-1
cdr3_aa: CASSIRRASNQPQHF; v_call: TRBV19; j_call: TRBJ1-5
cdr3_aa: CASTEGNYGYTF; v_call: TRBV19; j_call: TRBJ1-2
cdr3_aa: CASSMRLGYGYTF; v_call: TRBV19; j_call: TRBJ1-2
cdr3_aa: CASSLRGSESNEKLFF; v_call: TRBV5-1; j_call: TRBJ1-4
cdr3_aa: CASSEQQGKVSEQYF; v_call: TRBV7-6; j_call: TRBJ2-7
cdr3_aa: CASSGGGGAVYEQYF; v_call: TRBV9; j_call: TRBJ2-7
cdr3_aa: CASSISGTAVNTEAFF; v_call: TRBV19; j_call: TRBJ1-1
cdr3_aa: CASSLAGGFNEQFF; v_call: TRBV3-1/TRBV3-2; j_call: TRBJ2-1
cdr3_aa: CASSLRPAGRDEQYF; v_call: TRBV7-6; j_call: TRBJ2-7
cdr3_aa: CASVQTYNSPLHF; v_call: TRBV19; j_call: TRBJ1-6
cdr3_aa: CAWSVRDEQYF; v_call: TRBV30; j_call: TRBJ2-7
cdr3_aa: CASSRGQGGFQPQHF; v_call: TRBV18; j_call: TRBJ1-5
cdr3_aa: CAWTPTTTSTDTQYF; v_call: TRBV30; j_call: TRBJ2-3
cdr3_aa: CASSTSGISNTEAFF; v_call: TRBV6-5; j_call: TRBJ1-1
cdr3_aa: CASNPRRSEEGYTF; v_call: TRBV19; j_call: TRBJ1-2
cdr3_aa: CASSYSEGYEQYF; v_call: TRBV6-5; j_call: TRBJ2-7
cdr3_aa: CASRGGTSGSYEQYF; v_call: TRBV2; j_call: TRBJ2-7
cdr3_aa: CASRSGTGSEKLFF; v_call: TRBV5-1; j_call: TRBJ1-4
cdr3_aa: CASSLVGAYGYTF; v_call: TRBV5-4; j_call: TRBJ1-2
cdr3_aa: CASNRVGTEAFF; v_call: TRBV6-5; j_call: TRBJ1-1
cdr3_aa: CASRRGQGGNTIYF; v_call: TRBV28; j_call: TRBJ1-3
cdr3_aa: CASSHGRGYTF; v_call: TRBV4-2; j_call: TRBJ1-2